This entry concerns a single T cell receptor (beta chain). This entry comes from a study of CD8 T cells in Susac syndrome. As for the study in general: When blood was drawn, the patients with Susac syndrome were therapy-naive, on corticosteroids, or on intravenous immunoglobulin alone.

Random hexamers served to reverse transcribe roughly 0.45 to 1 ug RNA. TCRdb re-called the immunoSEQ multiplex PCR reads through MiXCR, storing one row per CDR3 protein. Here the sample spans over 150,000 distinct CDR3 sequences, approximately 95% being singletons. The sequenced sample was CD4+ T cells from PBMCs. This sequence originates from a human donor with Susac syndrome.

CDR3 in amino acids: CASSPDMNYGYTF. DNA for the CDR3: TGTGCCAGCAGTCCTGACATGAACTATGGCTACACCTTC. The V gene is TRBV6-5, the J gene TRBJ1-2; D unclear. Germline CDR1 and CDR2: MNHEY and SVGAGI. The germline V and J ends were trimmed by 5 bases and 2 bases, with 9 bases remaining between them. The CDR3 loop spans 13 amino acids.